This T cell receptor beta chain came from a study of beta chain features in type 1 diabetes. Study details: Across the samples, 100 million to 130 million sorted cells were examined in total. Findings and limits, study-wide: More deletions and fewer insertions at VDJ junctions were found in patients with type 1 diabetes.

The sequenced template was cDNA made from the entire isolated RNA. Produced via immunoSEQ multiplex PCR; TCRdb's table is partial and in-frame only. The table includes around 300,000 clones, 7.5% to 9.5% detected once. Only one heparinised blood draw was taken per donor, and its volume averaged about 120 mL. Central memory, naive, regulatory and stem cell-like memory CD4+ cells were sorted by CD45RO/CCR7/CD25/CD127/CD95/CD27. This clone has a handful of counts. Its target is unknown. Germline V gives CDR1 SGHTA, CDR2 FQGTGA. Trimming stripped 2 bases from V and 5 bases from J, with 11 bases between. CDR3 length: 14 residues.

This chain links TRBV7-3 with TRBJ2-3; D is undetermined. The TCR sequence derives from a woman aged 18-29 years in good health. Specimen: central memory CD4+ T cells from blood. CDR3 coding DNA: TGTGCCAGCAGCTTAGACGGAGCCGTAGATACGCAGTATTTT. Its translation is CASSLDGAVDTQYF. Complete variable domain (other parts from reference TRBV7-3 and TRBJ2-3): GAGVSQTPSNKVTEKGKYVELRCDPISGHTALYWYRQSLGQGPEFLIYFQGTGAADDSGLPNDRFFAVRPEGSVSTLKIQRTERGDSAVYLCASSLDGAVDTQYFGPGTRLTVL.